Below, 22 T cell receptor beta chains from the same sample are listed, as sequenced in a study of siplizumab effects on memory and regulatory T cells (dated by TCRdb to between 2018 and 2021). Receptors were amplified or captured by the immunoSEQ multiplex PCR assay. TCRdb carries this immuneACCESS record with in-frame sequences only. Its versions omit some clonotypes, under half of them owing to an unresolved V gene in the studies checked, with the rest unexplained. The sample records about 66,000 clones, roughly 97% of which are singletons. The ten largest account for around 0.093% of the sample. What was sequenced was naive CD8+ T cells sorted from blood. Reading the label with the study, this specimen's cell subset or site is: unstimulated naive T cells. The receptors here all came from a human donor in good health.

The chain uses TRBV5-4 and TRBJ2-2, with 7 bases lining up with TRBD1. The germline V gene encodes CDR1 SGHNT and CDR2 YYREEE (reference sequence). This CDR3 has 15 residues. V trimming: 4 bases; J trimming: 6 bases; junction bases outside the gene matches: 9. DNA of the CDR3: TGTGCCAGCAGCCTCCGACAGGGTTGGTCCGGGGAGCTGTTTTTT. This gives the protein CASSLRQGWSGELFF.

The genes are TRBV4-2 and TRBJ2-5; 7 bases agree with TRBD1. V gave up 0 bases and J gave up 5 bases; unmatched junction bases: 6. CDR1 is LGHNA, CDR2 YNFKEQ, per germline. The CDR3 totals 15 residues. The CDR3 region has the DNA TGTGCCAGCAGCCAAGACCACCCGACAGGGGAGACCCAGTACTTC. It codes for CASSQDHPTGETQYF.

This chain uses TRBV10-1 with TRBJ2-3; no reliable D call. This CDR3 is built from 14 residues. Trimming took 6 bases from V and 4 from J, leaving 14 bases between them. Germline assignment: CDR1 WNHNN and CDR2 SYGVQD (reference sequence). CDR3 loop: CASSLSPLPDTQYF. Written as DNA, the CDR3 is TGCGCCAGCAGCCTTTCCCCCCTCCCAGATACGCAGTATTTT.

The chain has TRBV5-4 and TRBJ1-4; D is uncertain. Germline CDR1 is SGHNT and CDR2 is YYREEE (reference sequence). The CDR3 covers 13 residues. V gave up 1 base and J gave up 8 bases, with 9 bases separating them. The CDR3 region has the DNA TGTGCCAGCAGCTTGCCGCCGGCGGAAAAACTGTTTTTT. Translated, it gives CASSLPPAEKLFF.

The chain employs TRBV7-9 and TRBJ2-3, with D uncertain. CDR3 size: 15 residues. From germline, CDR1 is SEHNR and CDR2 FQNEAQ (reference sequence). The V and J ends lost 3 bases and 0 bases respectively, with 10 bases between them. This CDR3 reads CASSFAGSSTDTQYF. The CDR3 nucleotides read TGTGCCAGCAGCTTCGCCGGGTCTAGCACAGATACGCAGTATTTT.

The rearrangement uses TRBV6-1 and TRBJ1-1, with a tentative D call TRBD1 (6 bases). Germline CDR1 reads MNHNS; CDR2 reads SASEGT. Trimming removed 8 bases from V and 3 bases from J, with 10 bases in between. The CDR3 runs 12 residues. The CDR3 region is CASQGMDTEAFF. DNA for the CDR3: TGTGCCAGCCAGGGGATGGACACTGAAGCTTTCTTT.

The chain links TRBV4-1 to TRBJ2-6; tentative D call: TRBD1 (5 bases). The CDR3 loop spans 16 amino acids. Germline CDR1 reads MGHRA; CDR2 reads YSYEKL. The V end was cut by 0 bases, the J end by 4 bases, with 10 bases between. The CDR3: CASSQEGDPGANVLTF. The DNA of the CDR3 is TGCGCCAGCAGCCAAGAAGGGGATCCCGGGGCCAACGTCCTGACTTTC.

The rearrangement uses TRBV11-2 and TRBJ1-1, with D maybe TRBD1 (5 bases). This CDR3 is built from 15 residues. In germline, CDR1 is SGHAT, CDR2 FQNNGV. V lost 7 bases and J lost 0, with 15 bases in between. CDR3 coding DNA: TGTGCCAGCACCGTCGACAGCCTGATGAACACTGAAGCTTTCTTT. This translates into CASTVDSLMNTEAFF.

This clone was found once. The chain employs TRBV19 and TRBJ1-5; tentative D call: TRBD1 (5 bases). The CDR3 is made up of 15 amino acids. Trimming removed 3 bases from V and 4 bases from J, with 13 bases in between. CDR1 and CDR2 (germline): LNHDA, SQIVND (reference sequence). The CDR3 nucleotides are TGTGCCAGTAGTATGGCAGGGAAGACAAATCAGCCCCAGCATTTT. As protein: CASSMAGKTNQPQHF.

The chain joins TRBV6-5 to TRBJ1-1; 9 positions match TRBD1. V dropped 6 bases and J dropped 0; count of bases not matched to a gene: 5. Germline-derived CDR1 and CDR2 are MNHEY and SVGAGI. This CDR3 region has 15 residues. The CDR3 spells CASSPGQGLNTEAFF. The DNA for the CDR3 is TGTGCCAGCAGCCCAGGACAGGGGTTGAACACTGAAGCTTTCTTT.

This rearrangement joins TRBV11-2 to TRBJ2-7, with D unresolved. CDR1 and CDR2 from the germline V gene are SGHAT and FQNNGV. Trimming pared 2 bases from V and 0 bases from J, leaving 11 bases between. The CDR3 consists of 15 residues. The CDR3 region has the DNA TGTGCCAGCAGCTTAACGGCGGTGAGCTCCTACGAGCAGTACTTC. Protein sequence: CASSLTAVSSYEQYF.

The sample holds one count of this clone. The genes are TRBV7-2 and TRBJ2-2; D is uncertain. V gave up 3 bases and J gave up 4 bases, with 15 bases separating them. The CDR3 totals 16 residues. Germline values: CDR1 SGHTA, CDR2 FQGNSA. CDR3 protein: CASSFDLEPVTGELFF. The CDR3 DNA reads TGTGCCAGCAGCTTCGATCTAGAGCCCGTCACCGGGGAGCTGTTTTTT.

The CDR3 loop is CASSTRVTNEKLFF. The CDR3 bases are TGTGCCAGCAGCACCAGGGTGACTAATGAAAAACTGTTTTTT. This chain joins TRBV5-6 and TRBJ1-4, with D possibly matching TRBD1 (5 bases). With 4 bases removed from V and 2 bases from J, the gap between germline ends came to 9 bases. Germline assignment: CDR1 SGHDT and CDR2 YYEEEE. There are 14 residues in the CDR3.

The table lists this clone with a count of one. This chain uses TRBV11-3 with TRBJ1-1; D might be TRBD1 (5 bases). Trimming cost V 5 bases and J 1 base, with 11 bases left between them. Germline CDR1 SGHNT, CDR2 YENEEA. CDR3 length equals 14 residues. The CDR3 is CASSPAGENTEAFF. For the CDR3, the DNA is TGTGCCAGCAGCCCTGCGGGGGAGAACACTGAAGCTTTCTTT.

This clone was seen just once. V gene TRBV6-6 combines with J gene TRBJ2-3; 7 bases are a match to TRBD1. The V segment lost 7 bases and the J segment 7 bases; nucleotides outside the gene matches: 14. This CDR3 has 15 residues. The germline V gene encodes CDR1 MNHNY and CDR2 SVGAGI (reference sequence). The CDR3 DNA reads TGTGCCAGCACCGACCTAAAGATACAGGGGTATACGCAGTATTTT. It specifies CASTDLKIQGYTQYF.

The J gene is TRBJ1-6, the V gene TRBV6-1, with D possibly being TRBD1 (6 bases). This CDR3 is built from 15 residues. Trimming removed 3 bases at V and 3 bases at J, with 9 bases between. Germline CDR1 reads MNHNS; CDR2 reads SASEGT. CDR3 sequence: CASSEWTDYNSPLHF. The CDR3 nucleotides read TGTGCCAGCAGTGAGTGGACAGACTATAATTCACCCCTCCACTTT.

V and J are TRBV19 and TRBJ1-1; no reliable D call. Germline V gives CDR1 LNHDA, CDR2 SQIVND (reference sequence). Deletions cut 1 base from V and 4 bases from J, with 7 bases between. The CDR3 sequence is 13 residues long. The CDR3 reads CASSIGAGTEAFF. CDR3 coding DNA: TGTGCCAGTAGTATAGGGGCAGGCACTGAAGCTTTCTTT.

This chain connects TRBV6-6 to TRBJ2-2; 8 nucleotides agree with TRBD2. V lost 3 bases and J lost 6; bases outside the gene matches: 6. Germline CDR1 and CDR2: MNHNY and SVGAGI (reference sequence). There are 15 residues in the CDR3. The chain's CDR3 is CASSYLGRGSGELFF. CDR3 in DNA: TGTGCCAGCAGTTATCTCGGGAGGGGCTCCGGGGAGCTGTTTTTT.

This chain uses TRBV19 with TRBJ2-1, with D perhaps matching TRBD2 (5 bases). V lost 6 bases to trimming and J lost 3 bases, with 6 bases between them. Germline CDR1 LNHDA, CDR2 SQIVND (reference sequence). CDR3 length: 12 residues. CDR3 nucleotides: TGTGCCAGTAGCCGGGGCTACAATGAGCAGTTCTTC. It translates to CASSRGYNEQFF.

The V call is TRBV18, the J call TRBJ1-2, with D perhaps matching TRBD1 (5 bases). CDR3 length equals 15 residues. Trimming shortened V by 2 bases and J by 1 base, and 11 bases separated the two germline ends. Per germline, CDR1 KGHSH and CDR2 LQKENI. This CDR3 is CASSPGTDNNYGYTF. The CDR3 nucleotides read TGTGCCAGCTCACCAGGGACTGATAATAACTATGGCTACACCTTC.

This chain uses TRBV6-5 with TRBJ1-2; D gene uncertain. V lost 2 bases and J lost 8, with 12 bases in between. The CDR3 totals 13 residues. The germline gives CDR1 MNHEY, CDR2 SVGAGI. CDR3 coding DNA: TGTGCCAGCAGTTACATGGGGTTGGACGGCTACACCTTC. Protein sequence: CASSYMGLDGYTF.

The chain links TRBV6-6 to TRBJ2-7, with a weak D call TRBD2 (7 bases). CDR1 and CDR2 from the germline V gene are MNHNY and SVGAGI (reference sequence). The CDR3 is 14 amino acids. V was cut by 5 bases and J by 4 bases, with 15 bases left in between. The CDR3 protein is CASSPLGGQYEQYF. The DNA for the CDR3 is TGTGCCAGCAGTCCCCTCGGGGGGCAGTACGAGCAGTACTTC.